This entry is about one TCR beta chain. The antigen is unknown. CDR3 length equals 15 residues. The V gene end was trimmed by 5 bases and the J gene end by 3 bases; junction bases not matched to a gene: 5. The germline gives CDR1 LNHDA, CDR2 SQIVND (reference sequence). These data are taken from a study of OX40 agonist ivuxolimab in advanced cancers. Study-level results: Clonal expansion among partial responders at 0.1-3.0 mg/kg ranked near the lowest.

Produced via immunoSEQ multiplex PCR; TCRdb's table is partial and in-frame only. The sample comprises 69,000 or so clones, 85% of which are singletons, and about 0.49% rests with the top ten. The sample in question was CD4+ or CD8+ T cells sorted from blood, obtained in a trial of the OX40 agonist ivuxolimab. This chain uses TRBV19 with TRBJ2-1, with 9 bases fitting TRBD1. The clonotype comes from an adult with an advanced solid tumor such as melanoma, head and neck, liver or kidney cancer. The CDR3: CASSRQGGLYNEQFF. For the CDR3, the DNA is TGTGCCAGTAGTCGACAGGGGGGGCTCTACAATGAGCAGTTCTTC.